The sequence of this T cell receptor (beta chain) was determined in a study of control samples from healthy donors and cancer patients. Measured with immunoSEQ multiplex PCR; TCRdb has only the in-frame clones, and not every one. The sample has approximately 58,000 clones; about 87% are singletons. The CDR3 is 15 residues long. The germline gives CDR1 SGDLS, CDR2 YYNGEE. The junction had 5 bases not matched to a gene; V was cut back by 4 bases and J by 4 bases. The TCR originated in an older woman with lung cancer. Material: PBMCs. The chain joins TRBV9 to TRBJ1-6, with 7 positions matching TRBD1. CDR3 sequence reads: CASSPEGQYNSPLHF. As DNA, the CDR3 is TGTGCCAGCAGCCCGGAGGGACAGTATAATTCACCCCTCCACTTT.